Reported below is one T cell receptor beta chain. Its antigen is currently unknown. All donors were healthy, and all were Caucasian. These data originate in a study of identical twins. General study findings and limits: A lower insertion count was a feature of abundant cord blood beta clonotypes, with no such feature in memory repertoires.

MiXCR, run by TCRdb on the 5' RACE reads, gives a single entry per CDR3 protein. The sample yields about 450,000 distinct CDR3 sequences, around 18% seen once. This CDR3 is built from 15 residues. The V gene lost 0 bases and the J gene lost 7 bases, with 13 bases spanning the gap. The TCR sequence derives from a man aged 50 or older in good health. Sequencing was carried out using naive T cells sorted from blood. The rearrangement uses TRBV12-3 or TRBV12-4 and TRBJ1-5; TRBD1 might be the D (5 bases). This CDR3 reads CASSLAGKEGQPQHF. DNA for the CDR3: TGTGCCAGCAGTTTAGCGGGGAAGGAGGGGCAGCCCCAGCATTTT.